Below, one T cell receptor beta chain is given with its context. Its specificity is not known. The data are from a study of shared clonotypes between healthy human individuals. The study's findings and limits: Unshared clonotypes carried lower generation probabilities than those common to all four donors.

CDR3 length equals 18 residues. Germline loops: CDR1 SGHVS, CDR2 FQNEAQ. Trimming removed 8 bases from V and 7 bases from J; junction bases left unmatched: 22. CD45RO-negative cells were positively selected for CCR7, leaving out terminally differentiated effector memory CD45RA+ cells. Free of recent acute infections or vaccinations, the donors were healthy HIV-negative adults. This table comes from immunoSEQ multiplex PCR, and its TCRdb copy is limited to in-frame clones, with some not included. The data hold more than 2 million clones, with around 93% observed a single time. The V gene is TRBV7-8, the J gene TRBJ2-5; 10 nucleotides agree with TRBD2. The TCR comes from a young man in good health. Some clones in this sample may be carry-over from other donors' samples. What was sequenced was naive CD8+ T cells from PBMCs. CDR3 DNA sequence: TGTGCCAGCGTACTGGGGAGGGTCATGACTAGCGGGCTCCCGACCCAGTACTTC. It yields the protein CASVLGRVMTSGLPTQYF.